The clone carrying this T cell receptor (beta chain) was observed a few times. Every isolated RNA sample was fully reverse transcribed, so sequencing captured expressed TCRB transcripts. Clones were sequenced by immunoSEQ multiplex PCR, and TCRdb holds only the in-frame ones, with some missing. The sample carries 850,000 to 900,000 clones, 17% recorded once. Trimming left V 0 bases short and J 6 bases short, with 12 bases between. CDR1 and CDR2 from the germline V gene are MGHRA and YSYEKL. The CDR3 totals 15 residues. Donors underwent one heparinised blood draw, roughly 110 mL on average. Each of the CD4+ naive, central memory, regulatory and stem cell-like memory populations was sorted via CD45RO/CCR7/CD25/CD127/CD95/CD27. The entry originates in a study of beta chain features in type 1 diabetes. As for the study in general: When patients were set against healthy donors, age, gender and cell yields were similar. In all, approximately 110 million sorted cells from all samples were analyzed.

This TCR derives from a woman aged 18-29 years in good health. The chain links TRBV4-1 to TRBJ2-1; D uncertain. The sample was naive CD4+ T cells from blood. This CDR3 reads CASSQDMSRSNEQFF. DNA of the CDR3: TGCGCCAGCAGCCAAGATATGTCGAGGTCCAATGAGCAGTTCTTC.